The present TCR beta chain was sequenced within a study of cytomegalovirus exposure and HLA in healthy donors. CDR1 GTSNPN and CDR2 SVGIG come from the germline V gene (reference sequence). The CDR3 loop spans 14 amino acids. V lost 2 bases, J lost 6 bases, and 10 bases stayed unmatched. The data were produced by immunoSEQ multiplex PCR, yet TCRdb's version contains in-frame clones alone and is incomplete. The sample has 150,000 or so clones, 75% to 90% seen once; the top ten hold 5.5% to 7%. The rearrangement joins TRBV30 to TRBJ2-7; 7 nucleotides line up with TRBD1. The TCR originated in a woman in her thirties in good health and CMV-seropositive. The sequenced sample was PBMCs. CDR3 sequence (DNA): TGTGCCTGGAGTCCGGGACAGATGTATCTCGAGCAGTACTTC. Translation: CAWSPGQMYLEQYF. The complete variable domain, with remaining parts taken from reference TRBV30 and TRBJ2-7, reads SQTIHQWPATLVQPVGSPLSLECTVEGTSNPNLYWYRQAAGRGLQLLFYSVGIGQISSEVPQNLSASRPQDRQFILSSKKLLLSDSGFYLCAWSPGQMYLEQYFGPGTRLTVT.